This entry lists 25 T cell receptor beta chains sequenced from one sample in a study of blood T cell repertoires in COVID-19. Some clones are missing from TCRdb's copy, which holds only in-frame ones; the method was immunoSEQ multiplex PCR. Of some 180,000 clones listed, around nine tenths are singletons. Sequencing input: peripheral blood. These receptors all stem from a man in his sixties with active or convalescent COVID-19.

This clone has just one count. CDR3 DNA sequence: TGTGCCAGCAGCTTGCGTGACGACCAGACTTATGGCTACACCTTC. Its translation is CASSLRDDQTYGYTF. The chain couples TRBV5-5 to TRBJ1-2; the D is unclear. Germline V lookup: CDR1 SGHKS, CDR2 YYEKEE (reference sequence). The V end was cut by 1 base, the J end by 5 bases, with 15 bases between. CDR3 length: 15 residues.

V gene TRBV4-2 combines with J gene TRBJ1-1; 9 bases line up with TRBD1. CDR3 size: 16 residues. In germline, CDR1 is LGHNA, CDR2 YNFKEQ. The junction had 10 bases not matched to a gene; V was cut back by 0 bases and J by 8 bases. The CDR3 is CASSQEKGQGGSEAFF. The CDR3 coding sequence is TGTGCCAGCAGCCAAGAGAAGGGACAGGGAGGATCCGAAGCTTTCTTT.

The chain couples TRBV24-1 to TRBJ1-4, with 7 bases fitting TRBD1. V lost 7 bases and J lost 0; bases outside the gene matches: 16. The germline gives CDR1 KGHDR, CDR2 SFDVKD. CDR3 length: 19 residues. The CDR3 region is CATRLPGQPVVATNEKLFF. CDR3 in DNA: TGTGCCACCAGGCTACCGGGACAGCCCGTAGTTGCAACTAATGAAAAACTGTTTTTT.

This clone has more than one count but fewer than ten. The chain couples TRBV3-1 (or the pseudogene TRBV3-2) to TRBJ2-7; 15 bases align to TRBD2. V was pared by 4 bases and J by 2 bases, with 6 bases of the junction left unmatched. Germline V gene lookup returns CDR1 LGHDT and CDR2 YNNKEL (reference sequence). The CDR3 has 17 amino acids. CDR3 coding DNA: TGTGCCAGCAGCCGGACTAGCGGGGGGGCCCTCCCCTACGAGCAGTACTTC. It is translated as CASSRTSGGALPYEQYF.

V and J are TRBV19 and TRBJ1-4; D remains ambiguous. Per germline, CDR1 LNHDA and CDR2 SQIVND (reference sequence). V gave up 4 bases and J gave up 0 bases, with 9 bases separating them. The CDR3 covers 15 residues. This CDR3 is CASSNAVATNEKLFF. The CDR3 DNA reads as TGTGCCAGTAGTAACGCAGTTGCAACTAATGAAAAACTGTTTTTT. The variable domain in full, with the rest retrieved from reference TRBV19 and TRBJ1-4, is DGGITQSPKYLFRKEGQNVTLSCEQNLNHDAMYWYRQDPGQGLRLIYYSQIVNDFQKGDIAEGYSVSREKKESFPLTVTSAQKNPTAFYLCASSNAVATNEKLFFGSGTQLSVL.

The rearrangement joins TRBV7-9 to TRBJ1-2; 9 nucleotides agree with TRBD1. With V trimmed by 4 bases and J by 2 bases, 11 bases remained unmatched. CDR1 and CDR2 (germline): SEHNR, FQNEAQ (reference sequence). This CDR3 is built from 17 residues. CDR3 DNA: TGTGCCAGCAGCTCCCATTCCGGGACAGGGTCGAACTATGGCTACACCTTC. Translating gives CASSSHSGTGSNYGYTF. The complete variable domain, with remaining parts taken from reference TRBV7-9 and TRBJ1-2, reads DTGVSQNPRHKITKRGQNVTFRCDPISEHNRLYWYRQTLGQGPEFLTYFQNEAQLEKSRLLSDRFSAERPKGSFSTLEIQRTEQGDSAMYLCASSSHSGTGSNYGYTFGSGTRLTVV.

The chain carries TRBV18 and TRBJ2-5; no clear D gene. V was pared by 6 bases and J by 4 bases, with 12 bases between. The CDR3 has 13 amino acids. CDR1 is KGHSH and CDR2 is LQKENI in the germline V gene. This CDR3 is CASSSRSGETQYF. Written as DNA, the CDR3 is TGTGCCAGCTCGTCCCGGTCAGGAGAGACCCAGTACTTC.

The chain has TRBV7-2 and TRBJ1-6; tentatively, D is TRBD1 (6 bases). V was pared by 2 bases and J by 9 bases, with 11 bases between. This CDR3 has 14 residues. Germline CDR1 SGHTA, CDR2 FQGNSA. The DNA for the CDR3 is TGTGCCAGCAGCTTACAGGGGCAGGCTTCACCCCTCCACTTT. This sequence encodes CASSLQGQASPLHF.

The rearrangement links TRBV5-1 to TRBJ2-3, with 15 bases lining up with TRBD2. V shed 2 bases, J shed 2 bases, and the junction held 21 bases outside the gene matches. CDR1 is SGHRS, CDR2 YFSETQ, per germline. The CDR3 spans 23 residues. In DNA, the CDR3 is TGCGCCAGCAGCTTCCGGACTAGCGGGGGGGCATTTGCACAAATTAACAACACAGATACGCAGTATTTT. Protein sequence: CASSFRTSGGAFAQINNTDTQYF.

This rearrangement joins TRBV29-1 to TRBJ1-4, with TRBD1 matching over 7 bases. The CDR3 extends over 12 amino acids. CDR1 and CDR2 (germline): SQVTM, ANQGSEA. Losses at the gene ends were 7 bases for V and 4 bases for J; bases not matched to a gene: 3. CDR3: CSAGDSNEKLFF. Written as DNA, the CDR3 is TGCAGCGCCGGGGACAGTAATGAAAAACTGTTTTTT.

The gene calls are TRBV10-3 and TRBJ2-7; 11 positions agree with TRBD2. Germline lookup yields CDR1 ENHRY and CDR2 SYGVKD. Germline trimming cut 10 bases from V and 0 bases from J; bases unmatched to any gene: 5. The CDR3 sequence is 14 residues long. CDR3 amino acids: CATQLAGASYEQYF. In DNA form, the CDR3 reads TGTGCCACCCAACTAGCGGGGGCCTCCTACGAGCAGTACTTC.

The chain combines TRBV5-6 with TRBJ2-3, with D maybe TRBD2 (6 bases). Per germline, CDR1 SGHDT and CDR2 YYEEEE. The CDR3 is 15 amino acids. Deletions cut 1 base from V and 7 bases from J, with 16 bases between. The CDR3 loop is CASSLLAGNTYTQYF. The DNA of the CDR3 is TGTGCCAGCAGCTTGCTGGCGGGGAACACGTATACGCAGTATTTT.

The V call is TRBV6-5, the J call TRBJ2-4, with D possibly TRBD1 on 5 matching bases. The CDR3 is made up of 14 amino acids. Germline V gene data show CDR1 as MNHEY and CDR2 as SVGAGI. Trimming removed 6 bases at V and 7 bases at J, with 16 bases between. The CDR3 loop is CASRSRPGLNIQYF. The CDR3 nucleotides read TGTGCCAGCAGATCTCGGCCAGGGCTGAACATTCAGTACTTC.

This chain links TRBV7-9 with TRBJ2-7; possibly TRBD1 for D (6 bases). Germline lookup yields CDR1 SEHNR and CDR2 FQNEAQ (reference sequence). The CDR3 is made up of 14 amino acids. V lost 5 bases and J 3 bases, leaving 14 bases between the germline ends. The CDR3 region has the DNA TGTGCCAGCAGCCCCCCCCGGGACAACTACGAGCAGTACTTC. This sequence encodes CASSPPRDNYEQYF. The full variable domain, in which reference TRBV7-9 and TRBJ2-7 provide the parts outside the CDR3, is DTGVSQNPRHKITKRGQNVTFRCDPISEHNRLYWYRQTLGQGPEFLTYFQNEAQLEKSRLLSDRFSAERPKGSFSTLEIQRTEQGDSAMYLCASSPPRDNYEQYFGPGTRLTVT.

The chain combines TRBV2 with TRBJ2-7; TRBD2 matches 9 bases. Germline V gene data show CDR1 as SNHLY and CDR2 as FYNNEI. The CDR3 totals 18 residues. V lost 4 bases and J lost 0; bases outside the gene matches: 13. CDR3 sequence reads: CASSGNPSGAVSSYEQYF. CDR3 DNA: TGTGCCAGCAGTGGAAACCCTAGCGGGGCTGTCAGCTCCTACGAGCAGTACTTC.

This sequence joins TRBV6-5 and TRBJ1-2, with 10 bases matching TRBD1. This CDR3 has 15 amino acids. The germline CDR1 and CDR2 sequences are MNHEY and SVGAGI. The V and J ends lost 7 bases and 0 bases, in that order; junction bases with no gene match: 5. The CDR3 nucleotides read TGTGCCAGCATAAGGACAGGGGGGGCTAACTATGGCTACACCTTC. Translating gives CASIRTGGANYGYTF.

CDR3 loop: CASKAGGVSNQPQHF. The DNA of the CDR3 is TGTGCCAGCAAAGCAGGAGGAGTAAGTAATCAGCCCCAGCATTTT. This chain uses TRBV2 with TRBJ1-5; D gene uncertain. The germline V gene encodes CDR1 SNHLY and CDR2 FYNNEI. The CDR3 contains 15 residues. V was cut by 7 bases and J by 4 bases, with 17 bases left in between.

This clone was counted a single time. The V and J genes are TRBV19 and TRBJ1-5; the match to TRBD1 covers 11 bases. Germline lookup yields CDR1 LNHDA and CDR2 SQIVND (reference sequence). The CDR3 is 12 amino acids. Germline trimming cut 8 bases from V and 7 bases from J; bases unmatched to any gene: 1. CDR3 residues: CASGQGAQPQHF. In DNA form, the CDR3 reads TGTGCCAGTGGACAGGGGGCGCAGCCCCAGCATTTT.

The chain recombines TRBV5-1 with TRBJ1-6, with unresolved D. This CDR3 spans 12 amino acids. Trimming took off 0 bases at V and 8 bases at J, with 3 bases between the two ends. Looked up from germline, CDR1 is SGHRS and CDR2 is YFSETQ. CDR3 nucleotides: TGCGCCAGCAGCTTGGCGGATTCACCCCTCCACTTT. It yields the protein CASSLADSPLHF.

The genes are TRBV5-1 and TRBJ2-3, with 8 bases lining up with TRBD2. Germline V gene lookup returns CDR1 SGHRS and CDR2 YFSETQ. The CDR3 is 16 amino acids. J was trimmed by 2 bases and V by 0 bases; bases with no gene match: 5. CDR3 sequence: CASSLGSGANTDTQYF. DNA for the CDR3: TGCGCCAGCAGCTTGGGTAGCGGGGCGAACACAGATACGCAGTATTTT. Supplemented by reference TRBV5-1 and TRBJ2-3, the full variable domain reads KAGVTQTPRYLIKTRGQQVTLSCSPISGHRSVSWYQQTPGQGLQFLFEYFSETQRNKGNFPGRFSGRQFSNSRSEMNVSTLELGDSALYLCASSLGSGANTDTQYFGPGTRLTVL.

The rearrangement links TRBV7-2 to TRBJ2-7; maybe TRBD2 (6 bases). V was shortened by 3 bases and J by 0 bases, with 12 bases between the two germline ends. The CDR3 runs 15 residues. From germline, CDR1 is SGHTA and CDR2 FQGNSA. The CDR3 reads CASSFSGGSSYEQYF. CDR3 sequence (DNA): TGTGCCAGCAGCTTTAGTGGGGGGAGCTCCTACGAGCAGTACTTC.

The V and J genes are TRBV6-1 and TRBJ1-1; 8 positions match TRBD1. Germline-derived CDR1 and CDR2 are MNHNS and SASEGT. This CDR3 region has 13 residues. Trimming cost V 3 bases and J 8 bases; bases outside gene matches: 5. CDR3 sequence: CASSETGALEAFF. The CDR3, as DNA: TGTGCCAGCAGTGAGACAGGGGCGCTCGAAGCTTTCTTT.

To note about this clone: At one end the junction does not follow the germline gene, possibly because of a read error. The chain employs TRBV2 and TRBJ2-7; 9 nucleotides line up with TRBD2. CDR3 length equals 13 residues. CDR1 and CDR2 (germline): SNHLY, FYNNEI. The DNA of the CDR3 is TGTGCCAGCAGGACCGAAGGAGTAGCGGGGGAACACTTC. Protein sequence: CASRTEGVAGEHF.

The chain is built from TRBV4-2 and TRBJ2-7; maybe TRBD1 (5 bases). Between the trimmed V and J ends, which lost 0 bases and 3 bases, there was a span of 12 bases. Germline CDR1 and CDR2: LGHNA and YNFKEQ. The CDR3 runs to 15 residues. CDR3 residues: CASSQDFAGFYEQYF. The CDR3 nucleotides are TGTGCCAGCAGCCAAGATTTCGCAGGGTTCTACGAGCAGTACTTC.

This clone was counted a single time. This chain connects TRBV25-1 to TRBJ1-5, with 8 bases lining up with TRBD1. The CDR3 consists of 17 residues. J gave up 6 bases and V 5 bases, and 15 bases lay outside the gene matches. Germline CDR1 reads MGHDK; CDR2 reads SYGVNS. CDR3: CASSNLTGGGCGQPQHF. The DNA for the CDR3 is TGTGCCAGCAGTAATCTCACAGGGGGGGGTTGTGGTCAGCCCCAGCATTTT.